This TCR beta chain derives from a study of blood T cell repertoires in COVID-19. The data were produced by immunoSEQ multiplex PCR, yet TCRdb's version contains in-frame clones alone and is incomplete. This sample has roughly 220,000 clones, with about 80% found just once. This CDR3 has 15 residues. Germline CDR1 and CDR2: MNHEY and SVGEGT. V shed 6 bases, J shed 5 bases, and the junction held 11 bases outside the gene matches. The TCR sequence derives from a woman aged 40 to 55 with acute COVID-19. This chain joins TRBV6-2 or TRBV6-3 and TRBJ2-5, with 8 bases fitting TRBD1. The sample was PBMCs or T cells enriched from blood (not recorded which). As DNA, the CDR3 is TGTGCCAGCAGCCTCGGACAGGGCACGATTGAGACCCAGTACTTC. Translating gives CASSLGQGTIETQYF.